This paragraph reports one TCR beta chain. The sample is drawn from a study of cytomegalovirus exposure and HLA in healthy donors. PCR used 60 Vbeta primers and 13 Jbeta primers. The assay was immunoSEQ multiplex PCR, and TCRdb's table has in-frame clones only and misses some. Of 100,000 to 150,000 clones listed, over 70% are singletons. The specimen sequenced was PBMCs. The TCR originated in a female donor in good health and CMV-seronegative.

The CDR3 nucleotides are TGTGCCAGCAGCCGGACAGGTCCTAACTATGGCTACACCTTC. Translating it yields CASSRTGPNYGYTF. V is TRBV5-6 and J is TRBJ1-2; 7 nucleotides align to TRBD1. The CDR3 has 14 amino acids. Germline CDR1 reads SGHDT; CDR2 reads YYEEEE. The J segment lost 0 bases and the V segment lost 4 bases, leaving 3 bases of the junction unmatched.